Listed here are 2 T cell receptor beta chains from one sample, sequenced in a study of long-term antiretroviral therapy in people with HIV. Investigators performed immunoSEQ version v3.0 at survey level. Clones were read by immunoSEQ multiplex PCR, and TCRdb kept only the in-frame ones, dropping some. The data contain roughly 31,000 clones, 70% to 90% of them seen just once; the ten biggest clones take up roughly 7%. The specimen comprised unsorted PBMCs, sampled around 5 years before starting antiretroviral therapy. The source of these receptors is a man aged 50 to 59 with HIV.

The genes are TRBV5-4 and TRBJ1-3; the match to TRBD1 covers 11 bases. Per germline, CDR1 SGHNT and CDR2 YYREEE (reference sequence). This CDR3 has 16 residues. Trimming took 0 bases from V and 3 from J; bases not matched to a gene: 2. CDR3 bases: TGTGCCAGCAGCTTGGCGGGACAGGGGGTTGGAAACACCATATATTTT. It translates to CASSLAGQGVGNTIYF.

The V gene is TRBV4-3, the J gene TRBJ2-3; 10 bases fit TRBD2. This CDR3 contains 19 residues. Losses at the gene ends were 3 bases for V and 2 bases for J; bases not matched to a gene: 14. Germline values: CDR1 LGHNA, CDR2 YSLEER. The CDR3, as DNA: TGCGCCAGCAGCCACAATCGGCCTAGCGGGGGCTTTACCACAGATACGCAGTATTTT. Translating gives CASSHNRPSGGFTTDTQYF.